The subject of this entry is one TCR beta chain. The sample originates from a study of blood T cell repertoires in COVID-19. About the study: Sources were T cells, B-cell-depleted T cells, or PBMCs; the material itself was cDNA or gDNA.

Authors' methods: Estimated nucleated cell counts came from reference gene primer amplification. Sequencing was performed with immunoSEQ multiplex PCR; in TCRdb, only in-frame clones are kept and a portion is missing. The V and J calls and clone size are taken from that table; D and trimming were inferred from the DNA. The sample records approximately 68,000 clones, about 81% being singletons. V gave up 1 base and J gave up 4 bases, with 17 bases separating them. The CDR3 length is 16 residues. Germline values: CDR1 LGHDT, CDR2 YNNKEL (reference sequence). What was sequenced was peripheral blood. This rearrangement joins TRBV3-1 (or the pseudogene TRBV3-2) to TRBJ2-7; possibly TRBD1 for D (5 bases). The clonotype originates from a human donor in a cohort sampled during active COVID-19. The CDR3 here is CASSQGGWQGGYEQYF. The CDR3 region has the DNA TGTGCCAGCAGCCAAGGGGGATGGCAGGGTGGATACGAGCAGTACTTC.